A single T cell receptor (beta chain) is shown here with its context. This entry comes from a study of cytomegalovirus exposure and HLA in healthy donors. The primer mix had 60 Vbeta and 13 Jbeta primers. Sequencing was performed with immunoSEQ multiplex PCR; in TCRdb, only in-frame clones are kept and a portion is missing. The sample shows about 99,000 clones, and about 3% sits with its ten largest clones. The CDR3 is 15 residues long. Per the germline V gene, CDR1 is SGHDT and CDR2 is YYEEEE. The V segment lost 5 bases and the J segment 4 bases; nucleotides outside the gene matches: 8. V is TRBV5-6 and J is TRBJ2-3; TRBD1 aligns across 9 bases. The receptor was isolated from a middle-aged man in good health and CMV-seronegative. Sequenced sample: PBMCs. In DNA form, the CDR3 reads TGTGCCAGCAGTGCCGGGACAGGGATGCCAGATACGCAGTATTTT. Its protein product is CASSAGTGMPDTQYF.